The present T cell receptor (beta chain) was sequenced within a study of blood T cell repertoires in COVID-19. For the study at large: Sites across the United States, Italy and Spain contributed samples from acute and convalescent COVID-19. Nucleic acid was either cDNA or gDNA, and it came from T cells, B-cell-depleted T cells, or PBMCs.

Clones were sequenced by immunoSEQ multiplex PCR, and TCRdb holds only the in-frame ones, with some missing. This repertoire shows over 120,000 clones, roughly 89% found once; its top ten account for around 0.91%. V lost 0 bases and J 3 bases, leaving 12 bases between the germline ends. Germline V gives CDR1 SGHNT, CDR2 YYREEE (reference sequence). This CDR3 has 15 residues. This clonotype originated in a woman in her forties or fifties with acute or convalescent COVID-19. The sequencing input was peripheral blood. The chain has TRBV5-4 and TRBJ1-1; weak D call: TRBD1 (5 bases). CDR3 nucleotide sequence: TGTGCCAGCAGCTTGGGGGCGGGGCAGGACACTGAAGCTTTCTTT. This sequence encodes CASSLGAGQDTEAFF.